This TCR beta chain was profiled in a study of blood T cell repertoires in COVID-19. Across the study: Samples of COVID-19 (acute and convalescent) were obtained from the United States, Italy and Spain.

Sequencing used immunoSEQ multiplex PCR; TCRdb keeps in-frame clones, though not all of them. The table has 260,000 or so clones, less than 85% seen once. V shed 4 bases and J 0 bases; nucleotides not matched to a gene: 7. CDR3 size: 16 residues. CDR1 is SGHAT and CDR2 is FQNNGV in the germline V gene. Adults between about 18 and 95 years of age took part from 20 to 25 US areas. Clinical history as reported by participants underpinned cohort assignment. The chain has TRBV11-2 and TRBJ2-7, with 9 nucleotides matching TRBD2. This clonotype was sampled from a woman in her forties or fifties who had recovered from COVID-19. The sequenced material came from PBMCs or T cells enriched from blood (not recorded which). The CDR3 reads CASSSQLAGRSYEQYF. CDR3 DNA sequence: TGTGCCAGCAGCTCGCAACTAGCGGGTCGCTCCTACGAGCAGTACTTC.